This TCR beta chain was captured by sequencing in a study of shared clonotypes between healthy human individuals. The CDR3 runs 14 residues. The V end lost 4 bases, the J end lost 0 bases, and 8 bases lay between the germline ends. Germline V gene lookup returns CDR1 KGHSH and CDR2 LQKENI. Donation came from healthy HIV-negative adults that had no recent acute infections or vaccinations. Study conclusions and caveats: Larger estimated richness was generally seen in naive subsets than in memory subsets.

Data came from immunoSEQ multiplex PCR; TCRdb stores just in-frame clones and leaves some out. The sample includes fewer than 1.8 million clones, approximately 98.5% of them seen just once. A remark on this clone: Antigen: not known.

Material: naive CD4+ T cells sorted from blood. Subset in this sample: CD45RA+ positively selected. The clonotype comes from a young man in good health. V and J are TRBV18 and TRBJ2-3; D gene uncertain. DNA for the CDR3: TGTGCCAGCTCACGAGGTCGTAGCACAGATACGCAGTATTTT. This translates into CASSRGRSTDTQYF.